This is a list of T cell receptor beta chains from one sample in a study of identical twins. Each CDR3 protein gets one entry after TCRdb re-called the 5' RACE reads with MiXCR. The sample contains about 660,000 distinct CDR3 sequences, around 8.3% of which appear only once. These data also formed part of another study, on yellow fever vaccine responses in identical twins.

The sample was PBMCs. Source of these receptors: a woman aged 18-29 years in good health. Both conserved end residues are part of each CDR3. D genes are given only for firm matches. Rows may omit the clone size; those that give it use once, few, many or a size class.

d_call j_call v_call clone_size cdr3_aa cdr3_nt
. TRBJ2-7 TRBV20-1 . CSARDQSDVTSHDEQYF TGCAGTGCTAGAGACCAAAGCGACGTCACTAGTCACGACGAGCAGTACTTC
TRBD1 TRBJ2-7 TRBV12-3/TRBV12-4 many CASSPGTGRAEQYF TGTGCCAGCAGCCCCGGGACAGGGCGAGCCGAGCAGTACTTC
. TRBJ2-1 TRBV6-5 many CASSYSTGGHGKQFF TGTGCCAGCAGTTACTCGACGGGCGGACACGGGAAGCAGTTCTTC
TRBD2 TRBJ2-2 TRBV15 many CATSRGGRGANTGELFF TGTGCCACCAGCAGAGGTGGGCGGGGGGCAAACACCGGGGAGCTGTTTTTT
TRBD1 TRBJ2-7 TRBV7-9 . CASSLSGTGVNEQYF TGTGCCAGCAGCTTGTCCGGGACAGGGGTTAACGAGCAGTACTTC
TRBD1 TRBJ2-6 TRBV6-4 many CASSTGGTGANVLTF TGTGCCAGCAGTACAGGGGGAACTGGGGCCAACGTCCTGACTTTC
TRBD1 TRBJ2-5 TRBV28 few CASNSDRGRETQYF TGTGCCAGCAACTCTGACAGGGGAAGAGAGACCCAGTACTTC
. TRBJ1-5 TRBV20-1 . CSASRGADQPQHF TGCAGTGCTAGTAGAGGGGCGGATCAGCCCCAGCATTTT
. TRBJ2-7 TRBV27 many CASSLRDKSEQYF TGTGCCAGCAGTTTACGGGACAAAAGCGAGCAGTACTTC
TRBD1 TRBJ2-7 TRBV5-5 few CASSAWTGPYEQYF TGTGCCAGCAGCGCATGGACAGGACCCTACGAGCAGTACTTC
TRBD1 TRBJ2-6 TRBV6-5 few CAISYEKQGTGANVLTF TGTGCCATCAGTTACGAAAAACAGGGGACAGGGGCCAACGTCCTGACTTTC
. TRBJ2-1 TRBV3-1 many CASSQASVIIGGLDYEQFF TGTGCCAGCAGCCAAGCCTCGGTCATAATTGGTGGTTTAGACTATGAGCAGTTCTTC
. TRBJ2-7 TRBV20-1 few CSARDPSSRSSYEQYF TGCAGTGCTAGAGATCCCTCCTCTAGGAGCTCCTACGAGCAGTACTTC
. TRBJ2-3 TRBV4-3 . CASSPWGASTDTQYF TGCGCCAGCAGCCCCTGGGGTGCTAGCACAGATACGCAGTATTTT
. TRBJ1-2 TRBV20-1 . CSARDPLAGGYGYTF TGCAGTGCTAGAGATCCCCTGGCGGGAGGGTATGGCTACACCTTC
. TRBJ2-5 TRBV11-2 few CASRPLAPKETQYF TGTGCCAGCCGGCCTTTAGCCCCAAAAGAGACCCAGTACTTC
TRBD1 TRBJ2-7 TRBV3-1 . CASSWDRASSYEQYF TGTGCCAGCAGCTGGGACAGGGCGAGCTCCTACGAGCAGTACTTC
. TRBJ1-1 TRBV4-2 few CASSLGQILRQGTMNTEAFF TGTGCCAGCAGCCTCGGGCAGATCCTCCGCCAGGGAACCATGAACACTGAAGCTTTCTTT
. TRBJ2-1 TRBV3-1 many CASSQDYLGEQQFF TGTGCCAGCAGCCAAGATTATCTCGGGGAGCAGCAGTTCTTC
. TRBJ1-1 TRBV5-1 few CASSLERAEAFF TGCGCCAGCAGCTTGGAGAGGGCTGAAGCTTTCTTT
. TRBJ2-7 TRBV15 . CATSSQGGRYEQYF TGTGCCACCAGCAGTCAGGGTGGTAGGTACGAGCAGTACTTC
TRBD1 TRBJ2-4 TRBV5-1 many CASSLEGQGSLNQYF TGCGCCAGCAGCTTGGAGGGACAGGGGTCCTTAAACCAGTACTTC
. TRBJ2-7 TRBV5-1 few CASRATEQGPKQYF TGCGCCAGCAGGGCCACTGAACAGGGACCTAAGCAGTACTTC
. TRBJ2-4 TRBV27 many CASSFDPRNIQYF TGTGCCAGCAGTTTCGACCCGAGAAACATTCAGTACTTC
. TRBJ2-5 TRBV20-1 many CSARGPGQQETQYF TGCAGTGCTAGAGGACCGGGACAACAAGAGACCCAGTACTTC
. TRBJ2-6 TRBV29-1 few CSVEPSGANVLTF TGCAGCGTTGAACCGTCTGGGGCCAACGTCCTGACTTTC
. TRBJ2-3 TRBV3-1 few CASSQDTAVKTDTQYF TGTGCCAGCAGCCAAGATACGGCGGTCAAGACAGATACGCAGTATTTT
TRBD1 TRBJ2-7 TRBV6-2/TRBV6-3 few CASTERLGQGLYYEQYF TGTGCCAGCACCGAACGGTTGGGACAGGGGCTTTACTACGAGCAGTACTTC
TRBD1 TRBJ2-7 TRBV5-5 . CASSLAPGSGTGGEQYF TGTGCCAGCAGCCTGGCGCCTGGATCCGGGACAGGGGGCGAGCAGTACTTC
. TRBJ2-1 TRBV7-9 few CASSLSGNGQSYNEQFF TGTGCCAGCAGCTTATCCGGGAACGGCCAGTCCTACAATGAGCAGTTCTTC
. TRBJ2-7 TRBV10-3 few CAISEVAYEQYF TGTGCCATCAGTGAGGTAGCCTACGAGCAGTACTTC
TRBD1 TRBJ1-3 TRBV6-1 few CASSEGDRGHTIYF TGTGCCAGCAGTGAAGGGGACAGGGGACACACCATATATTTT
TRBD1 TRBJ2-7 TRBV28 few CASSFYGDRGQYEQYF TGTGCCAGCAGTTTTTACGGGGACAGGGGGCAATACGAGCAGTACTTC
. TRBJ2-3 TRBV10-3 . CATFWQNPRNHFRCQVQYF TGTGCCACCTTCTGGCAGAACCCCCGCAACCACTTCCGCTGTCAAGTCCAGTATTTT
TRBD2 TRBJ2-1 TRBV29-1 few CSSNPGLPDNEQFF TGCAGCTCCAATCCGGGACTACCCGACAATGAGCAGTTCTTC
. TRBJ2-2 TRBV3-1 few CASSQERAGGERDRGLFF TGTGCCAGCAGCCAAGAAAGGGCAGGGGGCGAGCGGGATCGTGGGCTGTTTTTT
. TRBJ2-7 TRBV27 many CASSTGGYEQYF TGTGCCAGCAGTACTGGGGGGTACGAGCAGTACTTC
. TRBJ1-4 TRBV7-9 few CASSLAVGLDEKLFF TGTGCCAGCAGCTTAGCGGTGGGGCTTGACGAAAAACTGTTTTTT
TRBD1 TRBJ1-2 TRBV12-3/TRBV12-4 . CASSLRGLDYGYTF TGTGCCAGCAGTCTGAGGGGGCTCGACTATGGCTACACCTTC
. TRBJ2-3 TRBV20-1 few CSAPKFRGASTDTQYF TGCAGTGCCCCTAAGTTTCGGGGGGCCAGCACAGATACGCAGTATTTT
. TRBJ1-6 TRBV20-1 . CSARPGGNNSPLHF TGCAGTGCTAGGCCGGGGGGGAATAATTCACCCCTCCACTTT
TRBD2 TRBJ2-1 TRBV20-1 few CSASGGLVLAEQFF TGCAGTGCTAGTGGGGGACTAGTCCTAGCTGAGCAGTTCTTC
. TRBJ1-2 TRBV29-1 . CSVGRVMSYGYTF TGCAGCGTTGGGCGGGTAATGAGCTATGGCTACACCTTC
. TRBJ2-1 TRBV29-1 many CSAGTRVYNEQFF TGCAGCGCCGGGACCCGTGTTTACAATGAGCAGTTCTTC
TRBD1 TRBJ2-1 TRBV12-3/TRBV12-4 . CASSRTGGSTEQFF TGTGCCAGCAGTCGGACAGGGGGGTCCACTGAGCAGTTCTTC
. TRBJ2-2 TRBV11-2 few CASSALTRGTGELFF TGTGCCAGCAGCGCCCTGACCCGAGGGACCGGGGAGCTGTTTTTT
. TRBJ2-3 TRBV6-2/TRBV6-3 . CASSYSMRTHTDTQYF TGTGCCAGCAGTTACTCGATGAGAACACACACAGATACGCAGTATTTT
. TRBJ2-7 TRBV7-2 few CASSLVRIGRSSYEQYF TGTGCCAGCAGCTTAGTGCGGATCGGGAGAAGTTCCTACGAGCAGTACTTC
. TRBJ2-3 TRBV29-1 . CSVQVGGADTQYF TGCAGCGTTCAAGTCGGGGGTGCAGATACGCAGTATTTT
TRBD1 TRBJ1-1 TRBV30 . CAWSVLRGRTEAFF TGTGCCTGGAGTGTACTGAGGGGGCGGACTGAAGCTTTCTTT
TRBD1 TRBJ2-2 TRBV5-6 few CASRKGANTGELFF TGTGCCAGCAGGAAGGGGGCTAACACCGGGGAGCTGTTTTTT
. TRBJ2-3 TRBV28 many CASVTADGTHTDTQYF TGTGCCAGCGTTACAGCGGACGGGACCCACACAGATACGCAGTATTTT
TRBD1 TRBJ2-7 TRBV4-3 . CASSRLRDSREPQYF TGCGCCAGCAGCCGTCTCCGGGACAGTCGTGAACCGCAGTACTTC
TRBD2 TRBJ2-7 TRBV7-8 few CASSLGVAGGNEQYF TGTGCCAGCAGCTTAGGTGTAGCGGGGGGTAACGAGCAGTACTTC
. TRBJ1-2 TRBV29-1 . CSVAGMRNYGYTF TGCAGCGTTGCAGGGATGCGAAACTATGGCTACACCTTC
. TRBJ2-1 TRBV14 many CASSPTWSSYNEQFF TGTGCCAGCAGCCCCACCTGGAGCTCCTACAATGAGCAGTTCTTC
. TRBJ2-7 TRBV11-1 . CASSLALVHSLSSYEQYF TGTGCCAGCAGCTTAGCGCTTGTACACTCCTTGAGCTCCTACGAGCAGTACTTC
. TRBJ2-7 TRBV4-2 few CASSQVGIYEQYF TGTGCCAGCAGCCAAGTGGGAATCTACGAGCAGTACTTC
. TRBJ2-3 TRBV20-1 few CSAQTGSSTDTQYF TGCAGTGCCCAGACAGGTTCAAGCACAGATACGCAGTATTTT